These 17 T cell receptor beta chains originate from one sample sequenced in a study of shared clonotypes between healthy human individuals. This table comes from immunoSEQ multiplex PCR, and its TCRdb copy is limited to in-frame clones, with some not included. The profile covers 330,000 or so clones, with around 72% appearing a single time and approximately 10% taken by the ten largest. Sequenced: memory CD4+ T cells sorted from blood. Subset defined: CD45RA-negative fraction. These receptors all come from a man aged 30-40 years in good health.

There are many counts of this clone. The CDR3 region is CASSPGNSNQPQHF. The CDR3 coding sequence is TGTGCCAGCAGTCCCGGTAATAGCAATCAGCCCCAGCATTTT. The genes are TRBV25-1 and TRBJ1-5, with no clear D. In germline, CDR1 is MGHDK, CDR2 SYGVNS. The CDR3 has 14 residues. Trimming cost V 5 bases and J 0 bases, with 8 bases left between them.

This chain uses TRBV27 with TRBJ2-4; unclear D gene. CDR1 and CDR2 from the germline V gene are MNHEY and SMNVEV (reference sequence). This CDR3 is 16 amino acids long. The V and J ends lost 6 bases and 7 bases respectively, with 22 bases between them. CDR3 nucleotide sequence: TGTGCCAGCAGCTCACTGGATCCGGGCGTCGGGAACATTCAGTACTTC. Amino acid sequence: CASSSLDPGVGNIQYF.

V gene TRBV15 combines with J gene TRBJ2-5, with D uncertain. The germline CDR1 and CDR2 sequences are LNHNV and YYDKDF (reference sequence). This CDR3 has 11 amino acids. The germline V and J ends were trimmed by 8 bases and 0 bases, with 4 bases remaining between them. CDR3 loop: CATGYQETQYF. The CDR3 DNA reads TGTGCCACCGGGTACCAAGAGACCCAGTACTTC.

As to this clone: The same CDR3 is also encoded by other DNA sequences in this sample. The chain carries TRBV18 and TRBJ2-3; D is uncertain. The CDR3 consists of 11 residues. Trimming took off 4 bases at V and 6 bases at J, with 5 bases between the two ends. Germline values: CDR1 KGHSH, CDR2 LQKENI. The CDR3 region has the DNA TGTGCCAGCTCACACACGGATACGCAGTATTTT. The encoded protein is CASSHTDTQYF.

The chain joins TRBV5-1 to TRBJ1-3, with 8 bases that match TRBD1. V trimming: 0 bases; J trimming: 0 bases; junction bases outside the gene matches: 2. This CDR3 has 16 residues. Germline V gene data show CDR1 as SGHRS and CDR2 as YFSETQ. Here the CDR3 DNA reads TGCGCCAGCAGCTTGGCGGGACAGGCCTCTGGAAACACCATATATTTT. Translated, it gives CASSLAGQASGNTIYF. The full variable domain, in which reference TRBV5-1 and TRBJ1-3 provide the parts outside the CDR3, is KAGVTQTPRYLIKTRGQQVTLSCSPISGHRSVSWYQQTPGQGLQFLFEYFSETQRNKGNFPGRFSGRQFSNSRSEMNVSTLELGDSALYLCASSLAGQASGNTIYFGEGSWLTVV.

The chain recombines TRBV29-1 with TRBJ1-1; unclear D gene. Germline lookup yields CDR1 SQVTM and CDR2 ANQGSEA. The CDR3 length is 12 residues. V was shortened by 4 bases and J by 1 base, with 7 bases between the two germline ends. DNA for the CDR3: TGCAGCGTTGGTAAGCGGAACACTGAAGCTTTCTTT. Protein sequence: CSVGKRNTEAFF. Based on the CDR3 plus reference TRBV29-1 and TRBJ1-1, the full variable domain is SAVISQKPSRDICQRGTSLTIQCQVDSQVTMMFWYRQQPGQSLTLIATANQGSEATYESGFVIDKFPISRPNLTFSTLTVSNMSPEDSSIYLCSVGKRNTEAFFGQGTRLTVV.

The sample holds a few counts of this clone. This chain connects TRBV11-2 to TRBJ1-2; maybe TRBD1 (6 bases). CDR1 SGHAT and CDR2 FQNNGV come from the germline V gene. V lost 1 base to trimming and J lost 5 bases, with 11 bases between them. This CDR3 is 14 amino acids long. The DNA of the CDR3 is TGTGCCAGCAGCTTAGGGGGGGCTGGTTATGGCTACACCTTC. Its protein product is CASSLGGAGYGYTF.

This sequence joins TRBV15 and TRBJ1-2; D gene ambiguous. Germline V gene data show CDR1 as LNHNV and CDR2 as YYDKDF (reference sequence). V lost 1 base and J lost 4, with 16 bases in between. The CDR3 consists of 16 residues. CDR3 amino acids: CATSRGGTGEAYGYTF. As DNA, the CDR3 is TGTGCCACCAGCAGAGGGGGAACGGGTGAGGCCTATGGCTACACCTTC.

The chain carries TRBV5-4 and TRBJ2-7, with 10 positions matching TRBD2. CDR1 and CDR2 from the germline V gene are SGHNT and YYREEE (reference sequence). There are 15 residues in the CDR3. With V trimmed by 1 base and J by 4 bases, 5 bases remained unmatched. The CDR3 spells CASSLITSGAYEQYF. CDR3 bases: TGTGCCAGCAGCTTGATAACTAGCGGGGCTTACGAGCAGTACTTC.

Concerning this clone: This specimen includes other DNA sequences encoding the same CDR3. This chain links TRBV10-3 with TRBJ2-5; 7 bases align to TRBD2. CDR1 ENHRY and CDR2 SYGVKD come from the germline V gene. The V gene end was trimmed by 6 bases and the J gene end by 2 bases; junction bases not matched to a gene: 3. The CDR3 is made up of 13 amino acids. CDR3 loop: CAISPSGQETQYF. The CDR3 nucleotides are TGTGCCATCAGCCCTAGCGGACAAGAGACCCAGTACTTC.

V gene TRBV15 combines with J gene TRBJ1-1; D is uncertain. This CDR3 is 11 amino acids long. Germline V lookup: CDR1 LNHNV, CDR2 YYDKDF (reference sequence). The V end was cut by 0 bases, the J end by 12 bases, with 8 bases between. The CDR3 sequence is CATSRDGPTFF. Written as DNA, the CDR3 is TGTGCCACCAGCAGAGACGGCCCGACTTTCTTT.

This sequence joins TRBV6-6 and TRBJ2-3; D is ambiguous. V was cut by 7 bases and J by 4 bases, with 9 bases left in between. Germline V gene data show CDR1 as MNHNY and CDR2 as SVGAGI (reference sequence). The CDR3 totals 12 residues. The CDR3 sequence is CASTGGPDTQYF. Here the CDR3 DNA reads TGTGCCAGCACCGGTGGGCCAGATACGCAGTATTTT.

V is TRBV15 and J is TRBJ2-7; D possibly matches TRBD1 or TRBD2 (6 bases each). The germline V gene has CDR1 LNHNV and CDR2 YYDKDF (reference sequence). The CDR3 is 14 residues long. The V end lost 0 bases, the J end lost 4 bases, and 10 bases lay between the germline ends. The CDR3 spells CATSRDPGAYEQYF. In DNA form, the CDR3 reads TGTGCCACCAGCAGAGATCCGGGGGCGTACGAGCAGTACTTC. Combining the CDR3 with reference TRBV15 and TRBJ2-7 gives the whole variable domain DAMVIQNPRYQVTQFGKPVTLSCSQTLNHNVMYWYQQKSSQAPKLLFHYYDKDFNNEADTPDNFQSRRPNTSFCFLDIRSPGLGDTAMYLCATSRDPGAYEQYFGPGTRLTVT.

This rearrangement joins TRBV5-1 to TRBJ2-1; a weak D match, TRBD2 (5 bases). Germline assignment: CDR1 SGHRS and CDR2 YFSETQ. Trimming removed 0 bases from V and 3 bases from J, with 13 bases in between. The CDR3 is made up of 16 amino acids. The CDR3 reads CASSLAETGIYNEQFF. CDR3 DNA: TGCGCCAGCAGCTTGGCCGAGACGGGAATCTACAATGAGCAGTTCTTC.

The sample holds a few counts of this clone. The rearrangement joins TRBV9 to TRBJ2-3, with 8 positions matching TRBD2. Germline CDR1 is SGDLS and CDR2 is YYNGEE. V shed 4 bases and J 3 bases; nucleotides not matched to a gene: 10. The CDR3 contains 16 residues. The CDR3 coding sequence is TGTGCCAGCAGCTATGAGTCGGGAGGGGCAACAGATACGCAGTATTTT. It translates to CASSYESGGATDTQYF.

V gene TRBV30 combines with J gene TRBJ2-1; D possibly corresponds to TRBD1 (5 bases). The CDR3 consists of 17 residues. Trimming took off 4 bases at V and 6 bases at J, with 25 bases between the two ends. The germline V gene has CDR1 GTSNPN and CDR2 SVGIG (reference sequence). The CDR3 DNA sequence: TGTGCCTGGAACCCATCTTGGGGCGGCCCAACAATCAATGAGCAGTTCTTC. Its protein is CAWNPSWGGPTINEQFF.

The genes are TRBV18 and TRBJ2-5, with D perhaps matching TRBD1 or TRBD2 (6 bases each). Germline V gives CDR1 KGHSH, CDR2 LQKENI. There are 14 residues in the CDR3. V was cut by 3 bases and J by 4 bases, with 12 bases left in between. The CDR3 protein is CASSPDGGGETQYF. CDR3 bases: TGTGCCAGCTCACCGGACGGGGGCGGAGAGACCCAGTACTTC.